The 18 T cell receptor beta chains given below trace back to one sample, sequenced in a study of regulatory T cells in long-lasting Graves disease. Time point in this sample: persistent/refractory GD, antithyroid drugs over 5 years with positive TRAb. RNA extracted from PBMCs served as the sequencing template. Sequencing libraries for TCR beta were prepared with iRepertoire HTBI primers and Arm-PCR of CDR3 regions. TCRdb used MiXCR to reprocess the multiplex PCR reads, holding one entry per CDR3 protein. The data show approximately 500,000 distinct CDR3 sequences, 20% to 25% seen once. The sequencing used peripheral blood mononuclear cells (PBMCs), collected when the disease was refractory, from a patient treated with antithyroid drugs. Receptors originate from a female donor with Graves disease.

This clonotype was counted at least ten times. This chain links TRBV2 with TRBJ1-2; no definite D call. The V end was cut by 4 bases, the J end by 3 bases, with 6 bases between. CDR1 is SNHLY and CDR2 is FYNNEI in the germline V gene. The CDR3 runs 12 residues. The CDR3, as DNA: TGTGCCAGCAGTGGTATTGACTATGGCTACACCTTC. It is translated as CASSGIDYGYTF. The full variable domain, in which reference TRBV2 and TRBJ1-2 provide the parts outside the CDR3, is EPEVTQTPSHQVTQMGQEVILRCVPISNHLYFYWYRQILGQKVEFLVSFYNNEISEKSEIFDDQFSVERPDGSNFTLKIRSTKLEDSAMYFCASSGIDYGYTFGSGTRLTVV.

This chain joins TRBV20-1 and TRBJ2-5, with a possible D match to TRBD2 (5 bases). The CDR3 is 16 amino acids. Germline-derived CDR1 and CDR2 are DFQATT and SNEGSKA (reference sequence). V lost 2 bases, J lost 0 bases, and 16 bases lay in between. The CDR3 DNA reads TGCAGTGCTAGAACTGTTAATTGGAGGTACCAAGAGACCCAGTACTTC. Encoded protein: CSARTVNWRYQETQYF.

Remarks on this clonotype: A read error is possible here, since a much larger clone lies one base away. The chain employs TRBV28 and TRBJ1-2, with D unresolved. The CDR3 length is 13 residues. CDR1 is MDHEN and CDR2 is SYDVKM in the germline V gene. The CDR3 sequence: CANSPPGGVGYTF. CDR3 nucleotides: TGTGCCAACAGTCCCCCCGGCGGGGTTGGCTACACCTTC.

At least ten counts were recorded for this clonotype. This sequence joins TRBV11-1 and TRBJ2-7; perhaps TRBD2 as D (6 bases). Trimming took off 5 bases at V and 6 bases at J, with 14 bases between the two ends. This CDR3 is built from 13 residues. Germline CDR1 reads SGHAT; CDR2 reads FQDESV (reference sequence). CDR3 DNA: TGTGCCAGCAGCCCGCGGGGACGAATCGAGCAGTACTTC. Residues: CASSPRGRIEQYF.

This clonotype was seen more than once but under ten times. V gene TRBV7-2 combines with J gene TRBJ1-1; 9 positions match TRBD1. CDR3 length: 15 residues. Germline CDR1 is SGHTA and CDR2 is FQGNSA. After removal of 6 bases from V and 4 bases from J, the junction contained 9 bases not matched to a gene. The DNA for the CDR3 is TGTGCCAGCAGTTATACAGGGGGCATGGGCACTGAAGCTTTCTTT. This translates into CASSYTGGMGTEAFF.

This clonotype was seen at least ten times. The chain carries TRBV6-1 and TRBJ1-5; possibly TRBD1 for D (6 bases). The CDR3 sequence is 15 residues long. The germline V gene has CDR1 MNHNS and CDR2 SASEGT. V dropped 6 bases and J dropped 3 bases, with 15 bases sitting between them. The CDR3 DNA sequence: TGTGCCAGCAGCAATGGGGGACACCTCAATCAGCCCCAGCATTTT. Amino acids: CASSNGGHLNQPQHF.

A few counts support this clonotype. This sequence joins TRBV6-9 and TRBJ2-2; TRBD1 matches 8 bases. J lost 4 bases, V lost 3 bases, and 7 bases had no gene match. This CDR3 is built from 16 residues. Per the germline V gene, CDR1 is MNHGY and CDR2 is SVAAGI. This CDR3 is CASSYSGGSATGELFF. In nucleotides, the CDR3 is TGTGCCAGCAGTTACTCAGGGGGCAGTGCCACCGGGGAGCTGTTTTTT.

The chain uses TRBV20-1 and TRBJ2-7; D may be TRBD2 (6 bases). This CDR3 has 14 amino acids. Germline lookup yields CDR1 DFQATT and CDR2 SNEGSKA (reference sequence). V lost 3 bases and J 6 bases, leaving 18 bases between the germline ends. In DNA form, the CDR3 reads TGCAGTGCTAGTTCAGGCGGGGCCCGGGGCGAGCAGTACTTC. Its protein product is CSASSGGARGEQYF.

This clonotype turned up a few times. The V and J genes are TRBV28 and TRBJ2-2, with D perhaps being TRBD1 or TRBD2 (5 bases each). The germline V and J ends were trimmed by 4 bases and 4 bases, with 10 bases remaining between them. Germline CDR1 reads MDHEN; CDR2 reads SYDVKM. The length of the CDR3 is 14 residues. CDR3 DNA: TGTGCCAGCAGTTGGGACCGGGTCACCGGGGAGCTGTTTTTT. Residues: CASSWDRVTGELFF.

This clonotype was seen ten or more times. The genes are TRBV28 and TRBJ2-6; D unresolved. V was pared by 3 bases and J by 0 bases, with 15 bases between. This CDR3 spans 18 amino acids. CDR1 is MDHEN and CDR2 is SYDVKM in the germline V gene. The CDR3 loop reads CASSFRPGSVSGANVLTF. Written as DNA, the CDR3 is TGTGCCAGCAGTTTCCGCCCCGGATCCGTCTCTGGGGCCAACGTCCTGACTTTC. Complete variable domain (other parts from reference TRBV28 and TRBJ2-6): DVKVTQSSRYLVKRTGEKVFLECVQDMDHENMFWYRQDPGLGLRLIYFSYDVKMKEKGDIPEGYSVSREKKERFSLILESASTNQTSMYLCASSFRPGSVSGANVLTFGAGSRLTVL.

This clonotype has at least ten counts. The genes are TRBV27 and TRBJ1-1; D gene uncertain. The CDR3 sequence is 14 residues long. The germline V gene encodes CDR1 MNHEY and CDR2 SMNVEV (reference sequence). Trimming removed 2 bases at V and 4 bases at J, with 11 bases between. CDR3 loop: CASSLNWARTEAFF. DNA for the CDR3: TGTGCCAGCAGTTTAAATTGGGCACGCACTGAAGCTTTCTTT.

In its sample, this clonotype was seen a few times. The chain employs TRBV9 and TRBJ2-5, with a possible D match to TRBD2 (6 bases). The CDR3 is 15 amino acids. With 4 bases removed from V and 5 bases from J, the gap between germline ends came to 18 bases. Germline loops: CDR1 SGDLS, CDR2 YYNGEE. The CDR3 protein is CASSPRNGAGETQYF. The CDR3 DNA sequence: TGTGCCAGCAGCCCCCGAAATGGTGCGGGGGAGACCCAGTACTTC.

The J gene is TRBJ2-7, the V gene TRBV7-2; 10 nucleotides match TRBD2. CDR3 length: 14 residues. The trim removed 5 bases at V and 5 bases at J, leaving 6 bases unmatched. Per the germline V gene, CDR1 is SGHTA and CDR2 is FQGNSA. CDR3 protein: CASSALAGADEQYF. CDR3 nucleotide sequence: TGTGCCAGCAGCGCCCTAGCGGGAGCGGACGAGCAGTACTTC. The whole variable domain, filled in from reference TRBV7-2 and TRBJ2-7, reads GAGVSQSPSNKVTEKGKDVELRCDPISGHTALYWYRQSLGQGLEFLIYFQGNSAPDKSGLPSDRFSAERTGGSVSTLTIQRTQQEDSAVYLCASSALAGADEQYFGPGTRLTVT.

This clonotype was seen repeatedly, ten times or more. Mismatch with germline at one junction end may stem from a read error. The chain uses TRBV28 and TRBJ2-5; D is perhaps TRBD2 (5 bases). Germline CDR1 is MDHEN and CDR2 is SYDVKM. This CDR3 has 13 residues. CDR3 sequence reads: CASSLSGVEAQYF. For the CDR3, the DNA is TGTGCCAGCAGTTTATCCGGGGTAGAGGCCCAGTACTTC. Full variable domain (outside the CDR3, taken from reference TRBV28 and TRBJ2-5): DVKVTQSSRYLVKRTGEKVFLECVQDMDHENMFWYRQDPGLGLRLIYFSYDVKMKEKGDIPEGYSVSREKKERFSLILESASTNQTSMYLCASSLSGVEAQYFGPGTRLLVL.

The table lists this clonotype with many counts. The chain couples TRBV2 to TRBJ1-1; D call uncertain. The germline V gene has CDR1 SNHLY and CDR2 FYNNEI. The V and J ends lost 6 bases and 0 bases respectively, with 11 bases between them. This CDR3 comprises 14 residues. The CDR3 region has the DNA TGTGCCAGCAGCGAACACAGCATGAACACTGAAGCTTTCTTT. Translation: CASSEHSMNTEAFF.

The chain uses TRBV3-1 and TRBJ2-7; D ambiguous. The CDR3 length is 13 residues. V dropped 0 bases and J dropped 4 bases, with 7 bases sitting between them. Germline values: CDR1 LGHDT, CDR2 YNNKEL (reference sequence). The DNA for the CDR3 is TGTGCCAGCAGCCAAGATCTAGAATACGAGCAGTACTTC. Its protein product is CASSQDLEYEQYF.

This clonotype was seen many times. The chain employs TRBV6-5 and TRBJ2-5; D is unclear. Germline lookup yields CDR1 MNHEY and CDR2 SVGAGI. V was clipped by 2 bases and J by 0 bases, with 10 bases between them. The CDR3 length is 15 residues. The CDR3 DNA reads as TGTGCCAGCAGTTACAGAGTGCCGTACCAAGAGACCCAGTACTTC. This sequence encodes CASSYRVPYQETQYF.

This chain connects TRBV25-1 to TRBJ2-3, with 8 bases aligning to TRBD2. Trimming removed 1 base from V and 2 bases from J; junction bases left unmatched: 8. Germline assignment: CDR1 MGHDK and CDR2 SYGVNS. The CDR3 is made up of 17 amino acids. The CDR3 nucleotides read TGTGCCAGCAGTGAATTGTGGAGCGGGAGTCTCACAGATACGCAGTATTTT. Its translation is CASSELWSGSLTDTQYF. Complete variable domain (other parts from reference TRBV25-1 and TRBJ2-3): EADIYQTPRYLVIGTGKKITLECSQTMGHDKMYWYQQDPGMELHLIHYSYGVNSTEKGDLSSESTVSRIRTEHFPLTLESARPSHTSQYLCASSELWSGSLTDTQYFGPGTRLTVL.